This T cell receptor beta chain was found in a study of shared clonotypes between healthy human individuals. On the study more broadly: Those who served as donors were a couple of women and a few men between the ages of 18 and 49.

The study enrolled healthy HIV-negative adults without recent acute infections or vaccinations as donors. About this clone itself: Its antigen is not known.

Germline CDR1 and CDR2: SNHLY and FYNNEI. Trimming cost V 5 bases and J 4 bases, with 9 bases left between them. This CDR3 is 13 amino acids long. Generated by immunoSEQ multiplex PCR, the TCRdb table keeps only in-frame clones and is missing some. The table records more than 450,000 clones, around 79% of them present only once. Whole-study findings and limits: The authors sampled blood alone, and tissue repertoires likely differ.

V usage is TRBV2 and J usage is TRBJ1-5, with D unresolved. This receptor was identified in a woman aged 40 to 55 in good health. Some clones in this sample may be carry-over from other donors' samples. Sequenced input: PBMCs. This chain's CDR3 is CASSLQRNQPQHF. For the CDR3, the DNA is TGTGCCAGCAGTTTACAGCGAAATCAGCCCCAGCATTTT.